This T cell receptor (beta chain) was sequenced during a study of blood T cell repertoires in COVID-19 (dated by TCRdb to 2018 to 2021). Looking at the study overall: Collaborator samples came from the United States, Italy and Spain and covered acute and convalescent phases of COVID-19. The prospective study material was composed of cDNA or gDNA derived from T cells, B-cell-depleted T cells, or PBMCs. Subjects who had been exposed to COVID-19, were actively infected with it, or had recovered from it provided the deeply sampled blood TCRbeta repertoires that made up the dataset. The repertoires were released in a freely available public database intended as a resource for research on the immune response to SARS-CoV-2. The samples were drawn from the first 160 participants of the ongoing ImmuneRACE study and from 1,254 subjects provided by 6 global collaborators. Sample metadata almost always included a de-identified subject ID, COVID-19 status, age in years and sex. Where available, HLA class I and class II types were taken from metadata supplied by the sample provider and were not determined by assay-based typing. Study-level results and caveats: The quantity of clinical and demographic metadata differed by source and by participant and was supplied without curation.

Notes on this clone: The specificity of this receptor is unknown. No base quality values were provided; no much bigger clone lies one nucleotide off.

Based on the germline V gene, the CDR1 and CDR2 sequences are MGHRA and YSYEKL. At the junction V is shortened by 4 bases and J by 4 bases; bases outside the gene matches: 6. The CDR3 runs 15 amino acids, cysteine and phenylalanine included. The DNA shown is the 45-base CDR3, in frame from base 1. The immunoSEQ Assay, a bias-controlled multiplex PCR, was used to amplify TCRbeta CDR3 regions from genomic DNA. In the source study's methods: The number of nucleated cells in each sample was estimated from the amplification of reference gene primers within the assay. Sequence reads were collapsed and filtered to measure the absolute abundance of every unique TCRbeta CDR3 rearrangement. For each sample, productive Simpson clonality was calculated as the square root of Simpson's diversity index across productive rearrangements. In its TCRdb copy, this immuneACCESS table keeps in-frame sequences only and misses some clones. Where compared with another copy, unresolved V genes explain less than half of these, and the others have no known cause. The D gene and trimming were derived from the DNA, and the V and J assignments and clone size from that table. The sample table shows about 250,000 clones, and roughly 91% are seen once. The top ten hold 0.7% to 0.9% of the sample.

Whole blood was collected in K2EDTA tubes by collaborating institutions according to the institutions' own protocols. Collaborator samples were shipped for TCRbeta analysis as frozen whole blood, isolated PBMCs, or DNA extracted from either sample type. This sequence uses TRBV4-1 and TRBJ1-5; 8 junctional bases match TRBD1. The sequence came from a man aged 25 to 40 with acute or convalescent COVID-19. Material for sequencing was peripheral blood. This receptor carries the CDR3 CASSLGQGKNQPQHF. The nucleotide sequence is TGCGCCAGCAGCCTAGGACAGGGTAAAAATCAGCCCCAGCATTTT.